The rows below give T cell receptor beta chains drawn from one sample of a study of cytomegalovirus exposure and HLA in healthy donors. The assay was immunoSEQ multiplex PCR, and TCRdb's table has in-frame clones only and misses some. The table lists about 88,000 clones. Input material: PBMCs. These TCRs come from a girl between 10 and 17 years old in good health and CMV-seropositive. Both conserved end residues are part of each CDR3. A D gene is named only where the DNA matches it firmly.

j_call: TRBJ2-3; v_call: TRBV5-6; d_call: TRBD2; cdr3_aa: CASSFRTSGGADTQYF; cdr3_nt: TGTGCCAGCAGCTTCCGGACTAGCGGGGGGGCAGATACGCAGTATTTT
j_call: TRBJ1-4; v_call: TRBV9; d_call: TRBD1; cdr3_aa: CASSVGGQIGEKLFF; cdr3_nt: TGTGCCAGCAGCGTAGGGGGACAGATTGGCGAAAAACTGTTTTTT
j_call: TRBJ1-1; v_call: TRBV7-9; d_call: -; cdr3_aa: CASSATAPAANTEAFF; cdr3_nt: TGTGCCAGCAGCGCGACCGCACCGGCGGCGAACACTGAAGCTTTCTTT
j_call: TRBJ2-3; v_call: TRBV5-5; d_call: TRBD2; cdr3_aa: CASSRRLAGGTDTQYF; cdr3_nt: TGTGCCAGCAGCCGAAGACTAGCGGGAGGCACAGATACGCAGTATTTT
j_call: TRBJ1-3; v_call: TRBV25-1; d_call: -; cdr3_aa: CASSDPGAGNTIYF; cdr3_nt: TGTGCCAGCAGTGATCCGGGGGCTGGAAACACCATATATTTT
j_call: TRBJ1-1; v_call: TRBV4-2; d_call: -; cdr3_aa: CASSQGGNTEAFF; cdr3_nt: TGTGCCAGCAGCCAAGGAGGGAACACTGAAGCTTTCTTT
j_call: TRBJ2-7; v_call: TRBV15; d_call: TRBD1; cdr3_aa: CATSRDRGQGYEQYF; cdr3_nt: TGTGCCACCAGCAGAGATCGCGGACAGGGCTACGAGCAGTACTTC
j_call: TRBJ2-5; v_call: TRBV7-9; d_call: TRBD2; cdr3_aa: CASSSGLAGGNPYQETQYF; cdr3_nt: TGTGCCAGCAGCTCGGGACTAGCGGGGGGCAACCCCTATCAAGAGACCCAGTACTTC
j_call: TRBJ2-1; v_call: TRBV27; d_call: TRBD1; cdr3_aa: CASSLLTGTGTNEQFF; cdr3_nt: TGTGCCAGCAGTTTATTGACTGGGACAGGGACTAATGAGCAGTTCTTC
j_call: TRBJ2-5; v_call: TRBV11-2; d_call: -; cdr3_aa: CASSLGASSIQETQYF; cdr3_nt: TGTGCCAGCAGCTTAGGGGCTAGCTCTATCCAAGAGACCCAGTACTTC
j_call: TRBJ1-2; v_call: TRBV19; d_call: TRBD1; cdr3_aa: CASRQGDYGYTF; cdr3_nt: TGTGCCAGTCGACAGGGTGACTATGGCTACACCTTC
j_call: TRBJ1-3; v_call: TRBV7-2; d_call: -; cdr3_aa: CASKSGGSGNTIYF; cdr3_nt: TGTGCCAGCAAAAGCGGAGGGAGTGGAAACACCATATATTTT
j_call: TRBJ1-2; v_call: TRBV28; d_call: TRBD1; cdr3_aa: CASSHKRQGFYGYTF; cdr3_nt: TGTGCCAGCAGCCATAAACGACAGGGGTTCTATGGCTACACCTTC
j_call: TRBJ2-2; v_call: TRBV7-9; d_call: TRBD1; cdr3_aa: CASRWGQATNTGELFF; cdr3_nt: TGTGCCAGCAGGTGGGGACAGGCCACGAACACCGGGGAGCTGTTTTTT
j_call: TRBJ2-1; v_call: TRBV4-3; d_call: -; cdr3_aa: CASSLDRSSYNEQFF; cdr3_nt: TGCGCCAGCAGCCTAGACCGGAGCTCCTACAATGAGCAGTTCTTC
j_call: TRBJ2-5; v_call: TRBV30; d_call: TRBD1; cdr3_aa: CAWIGPDRVGETQYF; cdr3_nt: TGTGCCTGGATCGGCCCGGACAGGGTGGGGGAGACCCAGTACTTC
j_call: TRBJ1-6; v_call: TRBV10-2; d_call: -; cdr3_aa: CASSGGDSPLHF; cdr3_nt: TGCGCCAGCAGTGGGGGAGATTCACCCCTCCACTTT
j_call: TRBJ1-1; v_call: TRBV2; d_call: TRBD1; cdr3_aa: CASRDRLMNTEAFF; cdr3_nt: TGTGCCAGCAGGGACAGGTTAATGAACACTGAAGCTTTCTTT
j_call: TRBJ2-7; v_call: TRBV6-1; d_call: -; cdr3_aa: CASSGIRTYHAYEQYF; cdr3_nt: TGTGCCAGCAGTGGCATAAGGACATACCATGCCTACGAGCAGTACTTC
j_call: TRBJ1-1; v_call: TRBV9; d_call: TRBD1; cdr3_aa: CASSVVGTANTEAFF; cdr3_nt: TGTGCCAGCAGCGTAGTCGGGACAGCGAACACTGAAGCTTTCTTT
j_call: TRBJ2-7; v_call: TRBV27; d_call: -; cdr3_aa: CASSPRQTPYEQYF; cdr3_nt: TGTGCCAGCAGTCCCCGACAGACCCCCTACGAGCAGTACTTC
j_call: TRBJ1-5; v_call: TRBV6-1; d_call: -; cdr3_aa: CASSSQAQPQHF; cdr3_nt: TGTGCCAGCAGCTCCCAAGCTCAGCCCCAGCATTTT
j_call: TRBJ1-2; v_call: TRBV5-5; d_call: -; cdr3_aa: CASSFMRSPSGYGYTF; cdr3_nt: TGTGCCAGCAGCTTTATGCGGTCTCCAAGTGGCTATGGCTACACCTTC
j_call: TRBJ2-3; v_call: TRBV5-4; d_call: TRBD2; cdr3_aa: CASGQGTSGGGDTQYF; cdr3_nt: TGTGCCAGCGGCCAGGGGACTAGCGGGGGTGGAGATACGCAGTATTTT
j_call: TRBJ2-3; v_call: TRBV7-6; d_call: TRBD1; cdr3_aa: CASSRRTGGSTDTQYF; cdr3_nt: TGTGCCAGCAGCCGTAGGACAGGGGGGTCGACAGATACGCAGTATTTT
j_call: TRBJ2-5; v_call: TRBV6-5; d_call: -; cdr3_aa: CASYHRATENQYF; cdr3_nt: TGTGCCAGCTACCACAGGGCGACGGAGAACCAGTACTTC
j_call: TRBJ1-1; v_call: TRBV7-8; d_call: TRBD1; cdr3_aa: CASSLTGEAMDTEAFF; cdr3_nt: TGTGCCAGCAGCCTGACAGGGGAGGCGATGGACACTGAAGCTTTCTTT
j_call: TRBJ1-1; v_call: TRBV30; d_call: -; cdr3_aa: CAWSVRQGYTEAFF; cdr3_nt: TGTGCCTGGAGTGTACGTCAGGGTTACACTGAAGCTTTCTTT
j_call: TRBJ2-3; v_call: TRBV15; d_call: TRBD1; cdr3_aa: CATSLKYRGRITDTQYF; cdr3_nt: TGTGCCACCAGCCTAAAATACAGGGGGCGAATCACAGATACGCAGTATTTT
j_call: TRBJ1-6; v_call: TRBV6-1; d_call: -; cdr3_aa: CASSVSATYSPLHF; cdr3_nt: TGTGCCAGCAGTGTGTCTGCTACGTATTCACCCCTCCACTTT
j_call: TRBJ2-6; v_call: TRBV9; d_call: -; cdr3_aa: CASSGLQGVSGGANVLTF; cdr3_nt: TGTGCCAGCAGCGGACTTCAGGGGGTTAGCGGAGGGGCCAACGTCCTGACTTTC
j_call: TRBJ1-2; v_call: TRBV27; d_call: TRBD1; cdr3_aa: CASSLGDWTGPNYGYTF; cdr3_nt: TGTGCCAGCAGTCTAGGGGACTGGACAGGGCCTAACTATGGCTACACCTTC
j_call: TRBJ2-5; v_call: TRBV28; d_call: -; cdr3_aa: CASSLVRETQYF; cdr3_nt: TGTGCCAGCAGTTTAGTTCGAGAGACCCAGTACTTC
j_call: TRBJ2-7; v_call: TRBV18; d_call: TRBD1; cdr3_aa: CASSPRDRGTYEQYF; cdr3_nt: TGTGCCAGCTCACCCCGGGACAGGGGAACCTACGAGCAGTACTTC
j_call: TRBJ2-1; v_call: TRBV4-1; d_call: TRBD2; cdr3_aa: CASSPPIAGDYNEQFF; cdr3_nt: TGCGCCAGCAGTCCACCCATAGCGGGCGACTACAATGAGCAGTTCTTC
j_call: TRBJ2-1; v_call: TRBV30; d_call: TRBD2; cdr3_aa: CAWSPTAGGGADWGIEQFF; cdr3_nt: TGTGCCTGGAGTCCAACAGCAGGCGGGGGGGCTGACTGGGGGATTGAGCAGTTCTTC
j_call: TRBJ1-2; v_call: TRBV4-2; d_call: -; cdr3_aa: CASSQQGLGYTF; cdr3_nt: TGTGCCAGCAGCCAACAGGGTCTTGGCTACACCTTC
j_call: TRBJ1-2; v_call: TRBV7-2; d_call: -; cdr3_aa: CASSMTPGARGYGYTF; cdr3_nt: TGTGCCAGCAGCATGACCCCCGGGGCGCGGGGCTATGGCTACACCTTC
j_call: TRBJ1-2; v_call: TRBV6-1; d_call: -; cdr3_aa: CASRTGSLGGYGYTF; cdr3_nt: TGTGCCAGCAGAACAGGCTCCTTGGGTGGCTATGGCTACACCTTC
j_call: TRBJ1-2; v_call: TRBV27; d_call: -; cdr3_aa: CASSLSDSGSYGYTF; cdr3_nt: TGTGCCAGCAGTTTATCAGACAGTGGCTCCTATGGCTACACCTTC
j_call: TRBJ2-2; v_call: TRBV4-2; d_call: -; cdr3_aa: CASSQDLDRNTGELFF; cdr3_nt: TGTGCCAGCAGCCAAGATCTGGACAGGAACACCGGGGAGCTGTTTTTT
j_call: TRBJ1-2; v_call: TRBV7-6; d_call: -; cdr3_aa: CASSTGLTYGYTF; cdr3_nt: TGTGCCAGCAGCACAGGCCTTACCTATGGCTACACCTTC
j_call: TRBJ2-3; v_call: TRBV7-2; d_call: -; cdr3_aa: CSSSPTGVGTDTQYF; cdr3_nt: TGTTCCAGCAGCCCTACAGGCGTCGGTACAGATACGCAGTATTTT
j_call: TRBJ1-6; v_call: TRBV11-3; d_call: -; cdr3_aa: CASSSGLGSAPLHF; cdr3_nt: TGTGCCAGCAGCTCCGGACTGGGATCGGCACCCCTCCACTTT
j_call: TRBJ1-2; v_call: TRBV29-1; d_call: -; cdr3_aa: CSVDLSGYGYTF; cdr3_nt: TGCAGCGTCGACTTGAGCGGGTATGGCTACACCTTC
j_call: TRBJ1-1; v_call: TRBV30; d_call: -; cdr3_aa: CAWSVLGQKNTEAFF; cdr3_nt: TGTGCCTGGAGTGTCTTAGGACAGAAGAACACTGAAGCTTTCTTT
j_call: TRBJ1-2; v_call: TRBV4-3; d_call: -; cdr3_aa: CASSQDRTANYGYTF; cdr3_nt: TGCGCCAGCAGCCAAGATAGGACAGCTAACTATGGCTACACCTTC
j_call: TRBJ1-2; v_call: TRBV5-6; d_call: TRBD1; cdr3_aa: CASSLAGEGGLNGYTF; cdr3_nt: TGTGCCAGCAGCTTGGCCGGTGAAGGGGGCCTTAATGGCTACACCTTC
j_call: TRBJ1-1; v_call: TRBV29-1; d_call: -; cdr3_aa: CSVGLQGNTEAFF; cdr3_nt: TGCAGCGTTGGATTACAGGGAAATACTGAAGCTTTCTTT
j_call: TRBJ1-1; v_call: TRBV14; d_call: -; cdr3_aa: CASSQDPGLDTEAFF; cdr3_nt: TGTGCCAGCAGCCAAGATCCAGGGTTGGACACTGAAGCTTTCTTT
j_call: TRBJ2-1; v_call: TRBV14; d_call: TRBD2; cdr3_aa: CASSQPPTSGASDNEQFF; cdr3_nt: TGTGCCAGCAGCCAACCTCCCACTAGCGGGGCCTCCGACAATGAGCAGTTCTTC
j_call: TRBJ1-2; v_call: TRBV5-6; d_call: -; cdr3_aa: CASSSGALGGYTF; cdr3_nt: TGTGCCAGCAGTTCCGGAGCCCTCGGGGGCTACACCTTC
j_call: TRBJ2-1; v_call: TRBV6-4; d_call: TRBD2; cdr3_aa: CASSREAGGVNEQFF; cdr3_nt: TGTGCCAGCAGCCGCGAGGCGGGGGGGGTCAATGAGCAGTTCTTC